This T cell receptor beta chain was identified during a study of OX40 agonist ivuxolimab in advanced cancers. The junction had 6 bases not matched to a gene; V was cut back by 6 bases and J by 8 bases. Germline V gene lookup returns CDR1 SEHNR and CDR2 FQNEAQ (reference sequence). The CDR3 consists of 13 residues. Clones were sequenced by immunoSEQ multiplex PCR, and TCRdb holds only the in-frame ones, with some missing. The sample has 50,000 to 70,000 clones, around 85% seen once. The chain carries TRBV7-9 and TRBJ1-4; 7 nucleotides match TRBD1. The receptor was isolated from an adult with an advanced solid tumor such as melanoma, head and neck, liver or kidney cancer. Here the sequenced sample was CD4+ or CD8+ T cells sorted from blood, taken in a trial of the OX40 agonist ivuxolimab. The CDR3 region has the DNA TGTGCCAGCAGTATAGGGGGCGCAGAAAAACTGTTTTTT. This gives the protein CASSIGGAEKLFF. Complete variable domain (other parts from reference TRBV7-9 and TRBJ1-4): DTGVSQNPRHKITKRGQNVTFRCDPISEHNRLYWYRQTLGQGPEFLTYFQNEAQLEKSRLLSDRFSAERPKGSFSTLEIQRTEQGDSAMYLCASSIGGAEKLFFGSGTQLSVL.